Given below is one TCR beta chain in context. The CDR3 runs 14 residues. V shed 1 base and J shed 2 bases, with 6 bases lying between them. Germline CDR1 MDHEN, CDR2 SYDVKM. This sample is drawn from a study of blood T cell repertoires in COVID-19. Across the whole study: PBMCs, B-cell-depleted T cells, or T cells provided the cDNA or gDNA that made up the material.

Per the original data handling: Researchers report that nucleated cell counts were estimated from reference gene primer amplification. Profiling relied on immunoSEQ multiplex PCR, and the TCRdb table lists in-frame clones only, not all of them. That table furnishes V, J and clone size, whereas the DNA furnished D and trimming. The sample holds some 87,000 clones; 85% are singletons and the top ten take about 10%. V and J are TRBV28 and TRBJ1-5; D possibly corresponds to TRBD1 (5 bases). The origin of this receptor is a woman in her seventies with active or convalescent COVID-19. The sequencing sample was made of peripheral blood. CDR3 sequence reads: CASSLLQGNQPQHF. The CDR3 DNA is TGTGCCAGCAGTTTATTACAGGGCAATCAGCCCCAGCATTTT.